This T cell receptor beta chain was recorded in a study of T-cell memory formation after mild COVID-19. MiXCR, run by TCRdb on the 5' RACE reads, gives a single entry per CDR3 protein. The sample shows approximately 300,000 distinct CDR3 sequences, roughly a fifth of them seen only once. This clonotype turned up a few times. The sequence came from a man between 18 and 29 years old who had mild COVID-19 (a few samples of this study predate the infection). Cell type and time point are not known. Sequencing was performed on PBMCs or a T cell subset sorted from them (not recorded which).

This CDR3 reads CASSSRDLRTGELFF. The CDR3 DNA reads as TGTGCCAGCAGCTCCCGGGACCTACGCACCGGGGAGCTGTTTTTT. This rearrangement joins TRBV5-6 to TRBJ2-2; D assignment may be TRBD1 or TRBD2 (5 bases each). The CDR3 totals 15 residues. Germline assignment: CDR1 SGHDT and CDR2 YYEEEE. V was clipped by 3 bases and J by 4 bases, with 13 bases between them. Full variable domain (rest looked up from reference TRBV5-6 and TRBJ2-2): DAGVTQSPTHLIKTRGQQVTLRCSPKSGHDTVSWYQQALGQGPQFIFQYYEEEERQRGNFPDRFSGHQFPNYSSELNVNALLLGDSALYLCASSSRDLRTGELFFGEGSRLTVL.